This T cell receptor beta chain stems from a study of post-analysis software for immune sequencing data. The CDR3 loop spans 13 amino acids. Germline V gene lookup returns CDR1 DFQATT and CDR2 SNEGSKA (reference sequence). V was pared by 1 base and J by 4 bases, with 9 bases between. Study findings and constraints: Compared with controls, patients had more of roughly 5 TRBV segments, including TRBV5-6, TRBV5-1 and TRBV20-1.

Included in the TCR beta cDNA libraries were unique molecular identifiers. In TCRdb, the PCR reads were re-called with MiXCR into one record per CDR3 protein. The sample includes a few hundred thousand distinct CDR3 sequences, 34% seen only once; the top ten take 4.5% to 7.5%. About this clonotype: The antigen is undetermined.

The sequence derives from a girl younger than 18 with multiple sclerosis. Material for sequencing was blood. The chain employs TRBV20-1 and TRBJ2-3, with D maybe TRBD1 (5 bases). CDR3 bases: TGCAGTGCTAGAGCAGGGTTCGCAGATACGCAGTATTTT. It translates to CSARAGFADTQYF.